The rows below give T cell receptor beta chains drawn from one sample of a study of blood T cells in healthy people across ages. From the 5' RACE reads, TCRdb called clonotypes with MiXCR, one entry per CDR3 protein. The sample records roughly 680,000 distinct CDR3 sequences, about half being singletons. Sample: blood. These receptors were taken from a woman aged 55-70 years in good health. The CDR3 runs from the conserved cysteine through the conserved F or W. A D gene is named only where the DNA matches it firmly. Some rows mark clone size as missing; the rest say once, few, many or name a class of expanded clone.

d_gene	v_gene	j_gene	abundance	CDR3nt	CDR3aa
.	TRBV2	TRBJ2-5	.	TGTGCCAGCAGTGTACACCAAAAGACCCAGTACTTC	CASSVHQKTQYF
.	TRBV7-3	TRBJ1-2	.	TGTGCCTGCAGCTTAACGGTCGGTGGCGGCTACACCTTC	CACSLTVGGGYTF
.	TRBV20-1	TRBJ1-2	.	TGCAGTGCCCCGGACAACTATGGCTACACCTTC	CSAPDNYGYTF
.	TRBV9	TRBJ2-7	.	TGTGCTAGCAGCGGAGGGACGGGGATCTTCTACGAGCAGTACTTC	CASSGGTGIFYEQYF
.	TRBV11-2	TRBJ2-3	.	TGTGCCAGCAGCTTGGGGACGGGGACCACAGATACGCAGTATTTT	CASSLGTGTTDTQYF
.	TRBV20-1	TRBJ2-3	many	TGCAGTGCGCCATCCGCGGGCACAGATACGCAGTATTTT	CSAPSAGTDTQYF
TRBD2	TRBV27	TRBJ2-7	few	TGTGCCAGCAGCCCCAGCGTGGGGAGGGCCCCCTACGAGCAGTACTTC	CASSPSVGRAPYEQYF
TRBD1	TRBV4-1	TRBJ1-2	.	TGCGCCAGCAGCCAAGGCATCGCGAGGGACAGAGCTAACTATGGCTACACCTTC	CASSQGIARDRANYGYTF
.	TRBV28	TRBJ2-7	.	TGTGCCAGCAGTGTACAAACAACTTACGAGCAGTACTTC	CASSVQTTYEQYF
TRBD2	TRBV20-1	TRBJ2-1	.	TGCAGTGCTCTTCAAATAGCGGGATCTGAGTTCTTC	CSALQIAGSEFF
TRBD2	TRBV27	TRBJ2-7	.	TGTGCCAGCAGTCCCCATAGCGGGAGGCTCTACGAGCAGTACTTC	CASSPHSGRLYEQYF
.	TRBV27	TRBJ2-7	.	TGTGCCAGCAGTTTAAAAGGTCTGAGCTCCTACGAGCAGTACTTC	CASSLKGLSSYEQYF
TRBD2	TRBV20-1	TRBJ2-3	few	TGCAGTGCTAGTAACCCCCAGCGGGAGCGGATAGATACGCAGTATTTT	CSASNPQRERIDTQYF
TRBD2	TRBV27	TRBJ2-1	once	TGTGCCAGCAGTTTGGGACTAGCGGGAGTTTCCTCCTACAATGAGCAGTTCTTC	CASSLGLAGVSSYNEQFF
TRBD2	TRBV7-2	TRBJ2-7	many	TGTGCCAGCAGCTTGGGGGGGGGAGGGTCCTACGAGCAGTACTTC	CASSLGGGGSYEQYF
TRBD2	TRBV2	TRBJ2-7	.	TGTGCCAGCAGGGAGGAGCGGGAGGACTACAATGAGCAGTACTTC	CASREEREDYNEQYF
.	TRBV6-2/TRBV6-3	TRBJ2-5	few	TGTGCCAGCAGAGCACTAGGGGGGGGGGAGACCCAGTACTTC	CASRALGGGETQYF
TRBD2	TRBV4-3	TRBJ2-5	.	TGCGCCAGCAGCCTTACTAGCGGGGAGGGGGCCCAGTACTTC	CASSLTSGEGAQYF
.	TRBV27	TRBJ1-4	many	TGTGCCAGCAGTCTCCCCAATACCGAAAAACTGTTTTTT	CASSLPNTEKLFF
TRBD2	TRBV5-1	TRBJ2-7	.	TGCGCCAGCAAGACTAGCGGGGGCAGCCCCTACAATGAGCAGTACTTC	CASKTSGGSPYNEQYF
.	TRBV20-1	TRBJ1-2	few	TGCAGTGCTAGAGACAAGGCCGGCTATGGCTACACCTTC	CSARDKAGYGYTF
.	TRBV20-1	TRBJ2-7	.	TGCAGTGCTAGAGGGAAGCTGAGGGACTTCACCTACGAGCAGTACTTC	CSARGKLRDFTYEQYF
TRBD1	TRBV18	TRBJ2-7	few	TGTGCCAGCTCAGGTCAGGGGGCCGGTCCCTACGAGCAGTACTTC	CASSGQGAGPYEQYF
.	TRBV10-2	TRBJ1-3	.	TGCGCCAGCAGTGAGTCGAATGCCGGAAACACCATATATTTT	CASSESNAGNTIYF
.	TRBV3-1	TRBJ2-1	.	TGTGCCAGCAGCCAAGATCTGGGCAGGGACGGGACCCAGTTCTTC	CASSQDLGRDGTQFF
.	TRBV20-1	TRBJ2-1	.	TGCAGTGCTAGTCACAGGGATGAGCAGTTCTTC	CSASHRDEQFF
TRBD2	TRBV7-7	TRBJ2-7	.	TGTGCTAGCAGCTTAGTTCCTAGCGGGAGGTCCAATGAGCAGTACTTC	CASSLVPSGRSNEQYF
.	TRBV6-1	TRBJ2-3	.	TGTGCCAGCAGGAAACAGGAAAAGGCAGATACGCAGTATTTT	CASRKQEKADTQYF
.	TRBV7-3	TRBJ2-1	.	TGTGCCAGCAGCTTGGGACATCAAAACAATGAGCAGTTCTTC	CASSLGHQNNEQFF
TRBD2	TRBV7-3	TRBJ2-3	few	TGTGCCAGCAGCTCTGCGGCTAGCGGGAGGAATTCAGATACGCAGTATTTT	CASSSAASGRNSDTQYF
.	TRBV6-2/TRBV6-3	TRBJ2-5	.	TGTGCCAGCAGTTCCTTCGCGACTAATGAGCAGTACTTC	CASSSFATNEQYF
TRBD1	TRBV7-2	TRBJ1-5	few	TGTGCCAGCAGCTCCCGACAGGGACCTCAGCCCCAGCATTTT	CASSSRQGPQPQHF